This T cell receptor (beta chain) appears in the sequencing data of a study of blood T cell repertoires in COVID-19. At the level of the study: Acute and convalescent COVID-19 specimens originated in the United States, Italy and Spain. PBMCs, B-cell-depleted T cells, or T cells provided the cDNA or gDNA that made up the material.

The authors' processing: Nucleated cell number was recorded as an estimate derived from reference gene primer amplification. The method was immunoSEQ multiplex PCR; TCRdb's version includes in-frame clones alone and lacks a portion of them. Clone size and V and J calls were adopted from that table, with D and trimming inferred from the DNA. The sample shows about 69,000 clones, less than 85% of them seen only once. The CDR3 runs 14 residues. Germline assignment: CDR1 MNHEY and CDR2 SVGEGT. V shed 0 bases and J shed 8 bases, with 11 bases lying between them. It was during active infection that Seattle patients were enrolled and then longitudinally followed.

This chain links TRBV6-2 or TRBV6-3 with TRBJ1-3; unclear D gene. The specimen sequenced was peripheral blood. This receptor was obtained from a man aged 50 to 59 with COVID-19, enrolled during active disease. CDR3: CASSYSAVLHTIYF. DNA for the CDR3: TGTGCCAGCAGTTACTCGGCCGTTCTCCACACCATATATTTT.